This T cell receptor beta chain is drawn from a study of blood T cell repertoires in COVID-19. Overall study context: Researchers got acute and convalescent COVID-19 samples from the United States, Italy and Spain. In each case, the material was cDNA or gDNA derived from T cells, B-cell-depleted T cells, or PBMCs.

Losses at the gene ends were 5 bases for V and 4 bases for J; bases not matched to a gene: 4. Germline V CDR1 and CDR2: MDHEN, SYDVKM. The CDR3 contains 13 residues. Study processing details: Estimated nucleated cell counts came from reference gene primer amplification. Assay used: immunoSEQ multiplex PCR; TCRdb lists only in-frame clones, some missing. For V, J and clone size, that table is used; D and trimming come from the DNA. This table holds about 520,000 clones, 70% to 90% found once. This clonotype originated in a human donor in a cohort sampled during active COVID-19. The chain recombines TRBV28 with TRBJ2-7, with TRBD2 identical over 8 bases. The source material was peripheral blood. CDR3 DNA: TGTGCCAGCAGTCGGGGGGGGTGGTACGAGCAGTACTTC. Amino acids: CASSRGGWYEQYF.